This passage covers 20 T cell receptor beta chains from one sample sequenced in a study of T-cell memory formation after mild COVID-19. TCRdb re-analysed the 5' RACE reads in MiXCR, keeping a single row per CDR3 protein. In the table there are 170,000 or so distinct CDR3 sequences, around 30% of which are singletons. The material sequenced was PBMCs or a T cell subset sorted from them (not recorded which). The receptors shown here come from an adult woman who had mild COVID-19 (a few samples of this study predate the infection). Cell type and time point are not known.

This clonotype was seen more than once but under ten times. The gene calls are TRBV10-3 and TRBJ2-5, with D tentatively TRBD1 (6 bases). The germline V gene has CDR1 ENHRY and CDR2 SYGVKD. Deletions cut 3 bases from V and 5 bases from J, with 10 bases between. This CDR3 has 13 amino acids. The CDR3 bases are TGTGCCATCAGTGAACAGGGTGCGGAGACCCAGTACTTC. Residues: CAISEQGAETQYF.

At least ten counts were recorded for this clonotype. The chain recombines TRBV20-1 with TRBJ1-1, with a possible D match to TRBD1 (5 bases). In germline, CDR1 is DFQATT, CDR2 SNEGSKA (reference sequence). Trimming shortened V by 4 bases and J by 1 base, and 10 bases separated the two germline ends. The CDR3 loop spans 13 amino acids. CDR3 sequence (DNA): TGCAGTGCTATGGGACGTACGAACACTGAAGCTTTCTTT. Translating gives CSAMGRTNTEAFF.

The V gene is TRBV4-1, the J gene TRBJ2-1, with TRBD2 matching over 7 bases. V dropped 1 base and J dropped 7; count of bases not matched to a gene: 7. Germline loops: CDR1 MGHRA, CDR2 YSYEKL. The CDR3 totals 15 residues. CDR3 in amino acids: CASSQAPTGGNEQFF. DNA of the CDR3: TGCGCCAGCAGCCAAGCCCCGACCGGGGGGAATGAGCAGTTCTTC.

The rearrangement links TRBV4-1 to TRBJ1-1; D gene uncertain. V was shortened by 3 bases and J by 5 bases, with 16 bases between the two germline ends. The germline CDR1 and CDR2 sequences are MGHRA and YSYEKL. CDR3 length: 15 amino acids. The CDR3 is CASSQATSYTTEAFF. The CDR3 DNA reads TGCGCCAGCAGCCAGGCCACTTCTTACACGACTGAAGCTTTCTTT.

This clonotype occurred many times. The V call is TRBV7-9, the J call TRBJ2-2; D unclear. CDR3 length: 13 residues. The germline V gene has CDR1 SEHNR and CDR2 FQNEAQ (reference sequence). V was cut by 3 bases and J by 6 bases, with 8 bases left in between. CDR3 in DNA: TGTGCCAGCAGCTTCCGGTGGGCCGGGGAGCTGTTTTTT. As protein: CASSFRWAGELFF. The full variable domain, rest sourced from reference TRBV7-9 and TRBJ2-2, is DTGVSQNPRHKITKRGQNVTFRCDPISEHNRLYWYRQTLGQGPEFLTYFQNEAQLEKSRLLSDRFSAERPKGSFSTLEIQRTEQGDSAMYLCASSFRWAGELFFGEGSRLTVL.

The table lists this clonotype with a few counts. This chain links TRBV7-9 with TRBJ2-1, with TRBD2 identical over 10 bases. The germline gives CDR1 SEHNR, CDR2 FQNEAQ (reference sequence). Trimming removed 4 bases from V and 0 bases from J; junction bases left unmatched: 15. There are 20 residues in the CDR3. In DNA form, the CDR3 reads TGTGCCAGCAGCTCTTTTGGGGGTCTAGCGGGAGACCACTCCTACAATGAGCAGTTCTTC. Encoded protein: CASSSFGGLAGDHSYNEQFF.

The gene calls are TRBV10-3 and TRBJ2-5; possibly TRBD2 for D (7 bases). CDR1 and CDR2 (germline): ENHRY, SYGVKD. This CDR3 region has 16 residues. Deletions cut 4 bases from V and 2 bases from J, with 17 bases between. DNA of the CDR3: TGTGCCATCAGTGCCGAGGGGGGGAGAGCTCAAGAGACCCAGTACTTC. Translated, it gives CAISAEGGRAQETQYF.

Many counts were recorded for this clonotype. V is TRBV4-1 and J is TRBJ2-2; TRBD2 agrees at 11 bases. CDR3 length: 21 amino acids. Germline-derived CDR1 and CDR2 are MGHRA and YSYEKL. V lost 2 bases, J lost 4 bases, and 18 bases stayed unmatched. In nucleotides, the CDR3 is TGCGCCAGCAGCCAAACATGGGGGCCGGGACTAGCGGCGGGACCCACCGGGGAGCTGTTTTTT. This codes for CASSQTWGPGLAAGPTGELFF.

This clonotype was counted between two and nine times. CDR3 residues: CASSQALYEQYF. CDR3 sequence (DNA): TGTGCCAGCAGTCAGGCCCTCTACGAGCAGTACTTC. The chain combines TRBV6-6 with TRBJ2-7; no clear D. Trimming shortened V by 5 bases and J by 3 bases, and 8 bases separated the two germline ends. The CDR3 covers 12 residues. Germline CDR1 and CDR2: MNHNY and SVGAGI (reference sequence).

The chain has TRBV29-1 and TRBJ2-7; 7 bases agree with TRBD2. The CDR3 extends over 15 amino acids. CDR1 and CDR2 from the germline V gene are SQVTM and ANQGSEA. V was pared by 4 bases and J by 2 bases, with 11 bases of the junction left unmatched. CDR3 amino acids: CSVVGGNSGTYEQYF. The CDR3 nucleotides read TGCAGCGTTGTCGGGGGGAATAGCGGAACCTACGAGCAGTACTTC.

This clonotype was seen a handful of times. CDR3 coding DNA: TGTGCCAGCAGCCAAGAAAGTAGCCAGGGGGGTATCTACGAGCAGTACTTC. It codes for CASSQESSQGGIYEQYF. The J gene is TRBJ2-7, the V gene TRBV4-2; D perhaps matches TRBD1 (7 bases). V shed 0 bases and J shed 3 bases, with 18 bases lying between them. The CDR3 is 17 amino acids. Per the germline V gene, CDR1 is LGHNA and CDR2 is YNFKEQ.

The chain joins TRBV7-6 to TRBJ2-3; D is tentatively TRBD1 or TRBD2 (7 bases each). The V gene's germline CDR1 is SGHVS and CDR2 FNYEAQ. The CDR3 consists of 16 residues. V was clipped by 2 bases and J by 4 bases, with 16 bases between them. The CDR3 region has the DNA TGTGCCAGCAGCTTATTGGGAGGGGGCCTTGCAGATACGCAGTATTTT. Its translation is CASSLLGGGLADTQYF.

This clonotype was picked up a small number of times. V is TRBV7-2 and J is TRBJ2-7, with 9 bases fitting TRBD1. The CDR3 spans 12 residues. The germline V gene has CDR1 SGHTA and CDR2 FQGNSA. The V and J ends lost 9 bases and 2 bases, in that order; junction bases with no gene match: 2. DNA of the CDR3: TGTGCCAGTGGGACAGGGACCTACGAGCAGTACTTC. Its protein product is CASGTGTYEQYF.

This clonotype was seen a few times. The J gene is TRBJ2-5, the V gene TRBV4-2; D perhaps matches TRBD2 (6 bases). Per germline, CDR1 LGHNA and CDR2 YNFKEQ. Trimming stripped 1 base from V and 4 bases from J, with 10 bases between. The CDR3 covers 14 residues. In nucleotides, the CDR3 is TGTGCCAGCAGCCAAGGTGCTAGCGCAGAGACCCAGTACTTC. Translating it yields CASSQGASAETQYF.

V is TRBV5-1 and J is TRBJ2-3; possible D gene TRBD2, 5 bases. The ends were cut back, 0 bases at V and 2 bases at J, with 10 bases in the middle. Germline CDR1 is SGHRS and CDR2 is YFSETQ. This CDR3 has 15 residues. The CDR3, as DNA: TGCGCCAGCAGCTTGGTTCCGGGGAACACAGATACGCAGTATTTT. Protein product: CASSLVPGNTDTQYF.

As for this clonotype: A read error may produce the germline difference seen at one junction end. The CDR3 bases are TGTTCCAGCAGCCCCGCGGGGGCCATCGGGGAGCTGTTTTTT. Protein product: CSSSPAGAIGELFF. The J gene is TRBJ2-2, the V gene TRBV9, with TRBD2 as a possible D gene (7 bases). Germline loops: CDR1 SGDLS, CDR2 YYNGEE. This CDR3 contains 14 residues.

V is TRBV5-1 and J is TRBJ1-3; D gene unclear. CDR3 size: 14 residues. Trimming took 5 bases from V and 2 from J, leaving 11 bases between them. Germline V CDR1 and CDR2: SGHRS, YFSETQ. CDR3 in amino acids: CASSTSQPGNTIYF. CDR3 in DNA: TGCGCCAGCAGTACCTCCCAGCCTGGAAACACCATATATTTT. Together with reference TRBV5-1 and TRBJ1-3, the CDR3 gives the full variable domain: KAGVTQTPRYLIKTRGQQVTLSCSPISGHRSVSWYQQTPGQGLQFLFEYFSETQRNKGNFPGRFSGRQFSNSRSEMNVSTLELGDSALYLCASSTSQPGNTIYFGEGSWLTVV.

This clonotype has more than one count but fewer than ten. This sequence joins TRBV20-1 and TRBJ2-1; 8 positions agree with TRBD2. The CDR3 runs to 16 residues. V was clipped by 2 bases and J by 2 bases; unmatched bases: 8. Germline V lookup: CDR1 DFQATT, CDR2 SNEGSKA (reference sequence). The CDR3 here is CSARNREGVAYNEQFF. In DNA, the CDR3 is TGCAGTGCTAGAAATCGGGAGGGAGTGGCCTACAATGAGCAGTTCTTC.

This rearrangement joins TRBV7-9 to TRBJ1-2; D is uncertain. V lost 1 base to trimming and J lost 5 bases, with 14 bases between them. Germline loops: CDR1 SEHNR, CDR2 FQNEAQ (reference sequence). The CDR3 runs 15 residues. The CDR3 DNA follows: TGTGCCAGCAGCTTAGATGGCACACCGGGGTATGGCTACACCTTC. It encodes CASSLDGTPGYGYTF.

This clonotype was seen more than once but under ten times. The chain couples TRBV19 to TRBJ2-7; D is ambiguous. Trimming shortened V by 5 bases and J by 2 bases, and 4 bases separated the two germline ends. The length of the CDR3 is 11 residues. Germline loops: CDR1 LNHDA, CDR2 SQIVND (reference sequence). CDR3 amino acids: CASSFAYEQYF. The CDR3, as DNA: TGTGCCAGTAGTTTCGCCTACGAGCAGTACTTC.